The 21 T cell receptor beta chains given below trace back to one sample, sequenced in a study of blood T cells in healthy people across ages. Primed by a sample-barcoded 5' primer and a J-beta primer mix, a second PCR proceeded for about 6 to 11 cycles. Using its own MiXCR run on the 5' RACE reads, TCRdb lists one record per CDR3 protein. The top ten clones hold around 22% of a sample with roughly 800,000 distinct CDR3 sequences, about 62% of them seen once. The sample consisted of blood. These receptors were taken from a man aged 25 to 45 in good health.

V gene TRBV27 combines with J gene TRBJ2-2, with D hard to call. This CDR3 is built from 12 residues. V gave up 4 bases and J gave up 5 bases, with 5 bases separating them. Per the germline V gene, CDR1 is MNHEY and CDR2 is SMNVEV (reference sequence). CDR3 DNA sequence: TGTGCCAGCAGTTACCGAACCGGGGAGCTGTTTTTT. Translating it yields CASSYRTGELFF.

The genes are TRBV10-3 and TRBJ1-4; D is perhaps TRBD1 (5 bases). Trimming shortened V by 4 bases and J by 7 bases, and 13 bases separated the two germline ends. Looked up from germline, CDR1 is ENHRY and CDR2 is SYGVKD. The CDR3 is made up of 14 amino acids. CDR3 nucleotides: TGTGCCATCAGTGCCGGGACCGGGACTGAAAAACTGTTTTTT. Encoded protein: CAISAGTGTEKLFF.

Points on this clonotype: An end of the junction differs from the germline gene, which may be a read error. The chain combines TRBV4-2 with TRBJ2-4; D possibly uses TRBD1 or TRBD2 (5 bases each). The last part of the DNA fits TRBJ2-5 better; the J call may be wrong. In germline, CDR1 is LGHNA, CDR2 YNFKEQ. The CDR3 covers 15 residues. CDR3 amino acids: CASGQGWDGGETQYF. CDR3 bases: TGTGCCAGCGGCCAAGGTTGGGACGGTGGGGAGACCCAGTACTTC.

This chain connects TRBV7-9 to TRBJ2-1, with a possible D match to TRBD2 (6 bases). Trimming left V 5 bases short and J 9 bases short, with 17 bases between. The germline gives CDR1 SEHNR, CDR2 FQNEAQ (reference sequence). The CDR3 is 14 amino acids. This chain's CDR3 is CASSPKEGFAEQFF. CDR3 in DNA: TGTGCCAGCAGCCCAAAGGAGGGGTTTGCTGAGCAGTTCTTC.

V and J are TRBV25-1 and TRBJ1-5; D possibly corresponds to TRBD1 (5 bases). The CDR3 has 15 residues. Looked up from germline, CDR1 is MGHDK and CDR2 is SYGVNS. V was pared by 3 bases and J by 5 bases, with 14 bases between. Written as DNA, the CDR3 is TGTGCCAGCAGTGATTGGGGGGTCGAGGATCAGCCCCAGCATTTT. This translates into CASSDWGVEDQPQHF.

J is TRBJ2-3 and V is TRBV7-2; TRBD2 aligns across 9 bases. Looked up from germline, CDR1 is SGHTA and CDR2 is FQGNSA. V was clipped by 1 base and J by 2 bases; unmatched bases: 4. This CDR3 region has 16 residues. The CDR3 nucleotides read TGTGCCAGCAGCTTAGGCGGGAGGGACCTCACAGATACGCAGTATTTT. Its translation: CASSLGGRDLTDTQYF. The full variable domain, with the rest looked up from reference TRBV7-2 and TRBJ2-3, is GAGVSQSPSNKVTEKGKDVELRCDPISGHTALYWYRQSLGQGLEFLIYFQGNSAPDKSGLPSDRFSAERTGGSVSTLTIQRTQQEDSAVYLCASSLGGRDLTDTQYFGPGTRLTVL.

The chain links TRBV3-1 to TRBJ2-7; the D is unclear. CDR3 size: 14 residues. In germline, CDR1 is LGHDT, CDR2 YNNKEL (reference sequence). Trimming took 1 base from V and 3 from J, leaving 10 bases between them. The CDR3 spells CASSQGIAIYEQYF. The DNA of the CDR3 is TGTGCCAGCAGCCAAGGTATCGCAATCTACGAGCAGTACTTC.

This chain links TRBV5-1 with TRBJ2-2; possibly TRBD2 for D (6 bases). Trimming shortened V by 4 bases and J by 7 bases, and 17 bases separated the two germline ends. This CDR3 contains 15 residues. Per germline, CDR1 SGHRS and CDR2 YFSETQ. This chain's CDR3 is CASSDQVLEGGELFF. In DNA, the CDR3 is TGCGCCAGCAGCGACCAGGTTCTGGAGGGCGGGGAGCTGTTTTTT.

The CDR3 sequence is CASSLIGASPSGTDTQYF. The CDR3 nucleotides are TGTGCCAGCAGTTTGATAGGGGCTAGTCCTTCGGGCACAGATACGCAGTATTTT. The chain uses TRBV28 and TRBJ2-3; possible D gene TRBD1, 5 bases. Trimming took 3 bases from V and 1 from J, leaving 20 bases between them. The CDR3 is made up of 18 amino acids. Germline V gene data show CDR1 as MDHEN and CDR2 as SYDVKM.

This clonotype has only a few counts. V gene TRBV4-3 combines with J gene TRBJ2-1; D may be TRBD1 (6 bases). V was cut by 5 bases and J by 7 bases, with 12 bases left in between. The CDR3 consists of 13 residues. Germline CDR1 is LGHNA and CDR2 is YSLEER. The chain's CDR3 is CASSSTGENEQFF. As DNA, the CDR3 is TGCGCCAGCAGCTCGACAGGAGAGAATGAGCAGTTCTTC.

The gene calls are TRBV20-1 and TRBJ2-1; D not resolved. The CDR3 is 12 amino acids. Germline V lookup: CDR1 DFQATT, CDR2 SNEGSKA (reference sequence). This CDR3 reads CRAESSYNEQFF. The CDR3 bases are TGCCGCGCCGAAAGCTCCTACAATGAGCAGTTCTTC.

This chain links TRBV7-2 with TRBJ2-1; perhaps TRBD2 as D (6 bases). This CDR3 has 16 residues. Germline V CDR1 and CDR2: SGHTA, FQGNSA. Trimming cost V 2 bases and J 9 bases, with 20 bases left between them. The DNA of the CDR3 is TGTGCCAGCAGCTTATTCTCACAGACCTTCGGGGGTGAGCAGTTCTTC. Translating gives CASSLFSQTFGGEQFF.

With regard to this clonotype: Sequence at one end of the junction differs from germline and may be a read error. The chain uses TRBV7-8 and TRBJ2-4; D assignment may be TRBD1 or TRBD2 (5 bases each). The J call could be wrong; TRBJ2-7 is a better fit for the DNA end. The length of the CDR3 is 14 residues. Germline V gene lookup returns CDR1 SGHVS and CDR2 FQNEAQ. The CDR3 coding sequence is TGTGCCGGCAGCTTAGGGACCGCCTCCTACGAGCAGTACTTC. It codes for CAGSLGTASYEQYF.

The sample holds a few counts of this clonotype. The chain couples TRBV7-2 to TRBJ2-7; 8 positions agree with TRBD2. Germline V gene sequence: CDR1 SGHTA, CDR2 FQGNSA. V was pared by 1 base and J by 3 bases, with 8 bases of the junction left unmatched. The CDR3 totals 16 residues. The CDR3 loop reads CASSLVASGSGYEQYF. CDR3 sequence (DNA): TGTGCCAGCAGCTTAGTGGCCAGCGGGAGTGGCTACGAGCAGTACTTC.

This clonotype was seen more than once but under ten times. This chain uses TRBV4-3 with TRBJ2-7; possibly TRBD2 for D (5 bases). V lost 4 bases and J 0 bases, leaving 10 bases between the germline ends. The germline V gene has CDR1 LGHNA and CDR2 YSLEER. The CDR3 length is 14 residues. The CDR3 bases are TGCGCCAGCAGCCTCACTAGAACCTCCTACGAGCAGTACTTC. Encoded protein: CASSLTRTSYEQYF.

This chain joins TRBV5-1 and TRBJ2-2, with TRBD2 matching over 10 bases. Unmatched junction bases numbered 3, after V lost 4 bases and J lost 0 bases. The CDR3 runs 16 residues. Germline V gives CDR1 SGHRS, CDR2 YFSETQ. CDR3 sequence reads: CASSPGLAANTGELFF. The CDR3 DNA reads TGCGCCAGCAGCCCCGGACTAGCGGCGAACACCGGGGAGCTGTTTTTT.

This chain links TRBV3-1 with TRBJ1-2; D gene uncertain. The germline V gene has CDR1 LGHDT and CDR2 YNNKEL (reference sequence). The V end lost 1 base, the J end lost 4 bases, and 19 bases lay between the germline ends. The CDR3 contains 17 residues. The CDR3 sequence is CASSQGGNPGRAYGYTF. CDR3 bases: TGTGCCAGCAGCCAAGGTGGGAACCCCGGGAGAGCCTATGGCTACACCTTC.

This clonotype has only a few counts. The CDR3 loop reads CASRSRTANQETQYF. In DNA, the CDR3 is TGTGCCAGCAGATCACGGACAGCGAACCAAGAGACCCAGTACTTC. This sequence joins TRBV6-5 and TRBJ2-5; D is perhaps TRBD1 (6 bases). V lost 6 bases and J 0 bases, leaving 14 bases between the germline ends. This CDR3 region has 15 residues. Germline-derived CDR1 and CDR2 are MNHEY and SVGAGI.

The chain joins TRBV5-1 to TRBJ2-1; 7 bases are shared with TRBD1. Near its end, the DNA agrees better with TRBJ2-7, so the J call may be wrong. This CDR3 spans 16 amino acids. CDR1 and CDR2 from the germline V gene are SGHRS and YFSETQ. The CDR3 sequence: CASSALWDSSYNEQYF. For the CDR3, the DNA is TGCGCCAGCAGCGCACTATGGGACAGCTCCTACAATGAGCAGTACTTC.

The DNA of the CDR3 is TGTGCCAGCAGCTTCCCCGGACAGGGTCCGGGTACTGAAGCTTTCTTT. Translating it yields CASSFPGQGPGTEAFF. The chain recombines TRBV7-2 with TRBJ1-1, with 8 positions matching TRBD1. The germline gives CDR1 SGHTA, CDR2 FQGNSA. This CDR3 region has 16 residues. V trimming: 3 bases; J trimming: 5 bases; junction bases outside the gene matches: 11.

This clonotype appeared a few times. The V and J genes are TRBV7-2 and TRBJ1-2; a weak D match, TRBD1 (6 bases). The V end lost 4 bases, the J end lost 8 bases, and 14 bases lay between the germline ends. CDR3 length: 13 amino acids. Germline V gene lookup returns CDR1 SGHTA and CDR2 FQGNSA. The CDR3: CASSSLRTVGYTF. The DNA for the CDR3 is TGTGCCAGCAGCTCCCTCCGGACAGTGGGCTACACCTTC.